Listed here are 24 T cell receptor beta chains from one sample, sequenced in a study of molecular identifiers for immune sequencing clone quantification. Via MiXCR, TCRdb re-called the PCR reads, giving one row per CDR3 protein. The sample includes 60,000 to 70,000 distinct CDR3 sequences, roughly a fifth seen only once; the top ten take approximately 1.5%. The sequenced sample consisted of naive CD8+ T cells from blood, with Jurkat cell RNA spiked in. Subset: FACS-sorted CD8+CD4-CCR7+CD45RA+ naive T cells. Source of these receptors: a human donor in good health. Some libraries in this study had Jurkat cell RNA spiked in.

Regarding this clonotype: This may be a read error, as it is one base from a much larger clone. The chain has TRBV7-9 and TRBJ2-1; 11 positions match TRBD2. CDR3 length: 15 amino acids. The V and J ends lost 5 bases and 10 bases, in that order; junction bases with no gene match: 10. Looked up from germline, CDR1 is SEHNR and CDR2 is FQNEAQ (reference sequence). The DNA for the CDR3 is TGTGCCAGCAGCCCGGGACTAGCGGAAGTCCAGGAGCAGTTCTTC. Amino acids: CASSPGLAEVQEQFF.

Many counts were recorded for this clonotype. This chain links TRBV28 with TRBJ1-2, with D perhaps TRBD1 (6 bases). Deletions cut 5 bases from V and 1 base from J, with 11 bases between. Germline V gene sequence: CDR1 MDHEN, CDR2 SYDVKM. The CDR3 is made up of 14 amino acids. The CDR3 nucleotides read TGTGCCAGCAGTCCCCCAGGGGTTAACTATGGCTACACCTTC. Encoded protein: CASSPPGVNYGYTF.

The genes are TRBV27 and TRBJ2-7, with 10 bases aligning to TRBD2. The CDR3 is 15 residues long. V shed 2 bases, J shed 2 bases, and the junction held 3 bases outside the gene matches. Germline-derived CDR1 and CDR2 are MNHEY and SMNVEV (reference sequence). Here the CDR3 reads CASSLRTSGTYEQYF. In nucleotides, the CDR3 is TGTGCCAGCAGTTTAAGGACTAGCGGTACCTACGAGCAGTACTTC.

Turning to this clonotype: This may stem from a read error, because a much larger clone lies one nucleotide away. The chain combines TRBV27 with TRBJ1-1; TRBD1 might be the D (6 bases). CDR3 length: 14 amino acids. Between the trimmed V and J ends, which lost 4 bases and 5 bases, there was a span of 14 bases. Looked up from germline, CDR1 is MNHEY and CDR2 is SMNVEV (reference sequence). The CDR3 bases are TGTGCCAGCAGTTCTCAGGGGCTTTGGACTGAAGCTTTCTTT. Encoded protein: CASSSQGLWTEAFF.

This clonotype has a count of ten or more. CDR3 sequence: CASSEAAGGMYEQYF. In DNA, the CDR3 is TGTGCCAGCAGTGAAGCAGCGGGAGGTATGTACGAGCAGTACTTC. The rearrangement joins TRBV6-1 to TRBJ2-7; 9 nucleotides agree with TRBD2. V shed 0 bases, J shed 4 bases, and the junction held 4 bases outside the gene matches. The CDR3 covers 15 residues. Germline CDR1 and CDR2: MNHNS and SASEGT.

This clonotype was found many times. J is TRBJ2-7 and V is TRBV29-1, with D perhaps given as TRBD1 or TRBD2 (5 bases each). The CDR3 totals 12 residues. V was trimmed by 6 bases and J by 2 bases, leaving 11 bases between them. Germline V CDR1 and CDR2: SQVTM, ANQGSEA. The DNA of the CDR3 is TGCAGCGTGGGGACCTTAGCCTACGAGCAGTACTTC. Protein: CSVGTLAYEQYF.

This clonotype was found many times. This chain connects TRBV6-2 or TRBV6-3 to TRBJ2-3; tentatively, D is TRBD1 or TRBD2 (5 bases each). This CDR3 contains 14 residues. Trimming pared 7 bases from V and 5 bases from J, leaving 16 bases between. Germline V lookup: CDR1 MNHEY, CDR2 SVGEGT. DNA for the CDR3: TGTGCCAGCACTGTCCGGGTTGGGGGAGATACGCAGTATTTT. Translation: CASTVRVGGDTQYF.

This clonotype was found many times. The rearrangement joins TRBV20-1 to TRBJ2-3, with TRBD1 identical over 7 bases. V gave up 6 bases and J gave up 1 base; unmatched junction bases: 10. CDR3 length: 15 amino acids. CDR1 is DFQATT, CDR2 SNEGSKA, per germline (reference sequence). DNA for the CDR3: TGCAGTGCCAGTAAACAGGGGCTGGGCACAGATACGCAGTATTTT. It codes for CSASKQGLGTDTQYF.

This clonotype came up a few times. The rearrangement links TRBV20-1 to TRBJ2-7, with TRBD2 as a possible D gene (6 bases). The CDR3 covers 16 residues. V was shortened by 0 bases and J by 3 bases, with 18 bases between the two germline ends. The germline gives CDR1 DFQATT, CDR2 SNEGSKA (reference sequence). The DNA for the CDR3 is TGCAGTGCTAGAGATAAGGCGGGATCATATATCTACGAGCAGTACTTC. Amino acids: CSARDKAGSYIYEQYF.

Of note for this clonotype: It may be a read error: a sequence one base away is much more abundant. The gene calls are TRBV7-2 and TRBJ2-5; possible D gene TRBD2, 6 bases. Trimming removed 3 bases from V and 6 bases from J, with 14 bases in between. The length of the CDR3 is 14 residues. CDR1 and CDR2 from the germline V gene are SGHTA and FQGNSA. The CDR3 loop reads CASSFGWGGKTQYF. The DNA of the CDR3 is TGTGCCAGCAGCTTTGGTTGGGGCGGGAAGACCCAGTACTTC.

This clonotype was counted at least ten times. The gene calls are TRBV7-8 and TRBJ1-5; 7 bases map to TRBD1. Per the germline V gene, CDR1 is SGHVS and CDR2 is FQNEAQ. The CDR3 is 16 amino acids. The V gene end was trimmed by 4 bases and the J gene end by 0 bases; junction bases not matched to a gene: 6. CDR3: CASSYRDSYSNQPQHF. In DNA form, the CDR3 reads TGTGCCAGCAGCTACCGGGACAGCTATAGCAATCAGCCCCAGCATTTT.

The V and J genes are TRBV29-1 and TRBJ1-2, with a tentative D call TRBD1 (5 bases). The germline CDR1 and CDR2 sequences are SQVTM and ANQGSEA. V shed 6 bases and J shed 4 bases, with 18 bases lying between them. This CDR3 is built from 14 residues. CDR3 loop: CSVKGPGDFYGYTF. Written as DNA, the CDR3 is TGCAGCGTAAAGGGACCGGGAGACTTCTATGGCTACACCTTC.

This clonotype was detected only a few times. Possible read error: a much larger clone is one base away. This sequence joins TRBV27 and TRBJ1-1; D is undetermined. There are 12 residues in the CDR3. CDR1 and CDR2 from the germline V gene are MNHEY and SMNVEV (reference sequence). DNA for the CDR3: TGTGCCGGCAGTTTATTGAGAGGGGAAGCTTTCTTT. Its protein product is CAGSLLRGEAFF.

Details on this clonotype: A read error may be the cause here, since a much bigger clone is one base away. The chain's CDR3 is CASSAVDRGLMNTEAFF. The DNA of the CDR3 is TGTGCCAGCAGCGCCGTAGACAGGGGCCTCATGAACACTGAAGCTTTCTTT. The chain uses TRBV9 and TRBJ1-1; 8 nucleotides match TRBD1. The CDR3 totals 17 residues. The germline gives CDR1 SGDLS, CDR2 YYNGEE. J lost 0 bases, V lost 3 bases, and 10 bases had no gene match.

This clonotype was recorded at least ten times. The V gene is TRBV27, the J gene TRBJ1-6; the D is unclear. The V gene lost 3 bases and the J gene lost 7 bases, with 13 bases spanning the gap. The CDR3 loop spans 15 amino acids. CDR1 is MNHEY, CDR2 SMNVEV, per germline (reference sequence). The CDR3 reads CASSFEGNGNSPLHF. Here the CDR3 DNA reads TGTGCCAGCAGTTTTGAGGGAAATGGGAATTCACCCCTCCACTTT.

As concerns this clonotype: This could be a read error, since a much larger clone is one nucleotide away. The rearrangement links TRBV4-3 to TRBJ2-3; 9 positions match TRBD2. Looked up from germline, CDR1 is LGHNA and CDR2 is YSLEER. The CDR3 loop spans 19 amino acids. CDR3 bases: TGCGCCAGCAGACAAGATCGATTGGCAAGCGGGAGGAGGACAGATACGCAGTATTTT. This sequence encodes CASRQDRLASGRRTDTQYF.

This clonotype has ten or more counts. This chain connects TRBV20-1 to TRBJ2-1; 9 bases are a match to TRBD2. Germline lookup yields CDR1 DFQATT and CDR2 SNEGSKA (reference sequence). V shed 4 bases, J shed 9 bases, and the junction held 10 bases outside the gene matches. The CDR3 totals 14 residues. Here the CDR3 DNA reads TGCAGTGCTAAGGGGCTAGCGGGATTTGTTGAGCAGTTCTTC. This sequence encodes CSAKGLAGFVEQFF.

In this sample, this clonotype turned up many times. Written as DNA, the CDR3 is TGTGCCAGCCACCGTGGACAGCCGTTAGGGAACACTGAAGCTTTCTTT. It codes for CASHRGQPLGNTEAFF. The chain employs TRBV7-9 and TRBJ1-1; tentative D call: TRBD1 (6 bases). Trimming took off 8 bases at V and 1 base at J, with 20 bases between the two ends. The V gene's germline CDR1 is SEHNR and CDR2 FQNEAQ (reference sequence). The CDR3 extends over 16 amino acids.

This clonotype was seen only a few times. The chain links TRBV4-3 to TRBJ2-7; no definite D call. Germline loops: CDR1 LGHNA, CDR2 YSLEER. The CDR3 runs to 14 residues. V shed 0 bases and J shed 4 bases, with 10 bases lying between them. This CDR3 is CASSQDLGLYEQYF. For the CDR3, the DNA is TGCGCCAGCAGCCAAGATCTTGGGCTATACGAGCAGTACTTC.

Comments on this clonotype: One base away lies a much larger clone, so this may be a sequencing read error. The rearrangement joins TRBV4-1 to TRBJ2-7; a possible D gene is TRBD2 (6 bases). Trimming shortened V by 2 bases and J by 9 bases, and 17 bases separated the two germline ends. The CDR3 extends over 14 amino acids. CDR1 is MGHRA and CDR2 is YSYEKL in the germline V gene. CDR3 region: CASSQRWDSRGQYF. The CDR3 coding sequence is TGCGCCAGCAGCCAAAGATGGGACTCTAGGGGGCAGTACTTC.

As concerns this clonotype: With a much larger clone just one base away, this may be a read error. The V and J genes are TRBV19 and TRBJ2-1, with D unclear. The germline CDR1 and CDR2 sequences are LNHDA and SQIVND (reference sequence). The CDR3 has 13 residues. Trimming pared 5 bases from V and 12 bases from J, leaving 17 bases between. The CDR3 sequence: CASSPWGPDGQFF. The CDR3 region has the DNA TGTGCCAGTAGTCCATGGGGTCCCGATGGGCAGTTCTTC.

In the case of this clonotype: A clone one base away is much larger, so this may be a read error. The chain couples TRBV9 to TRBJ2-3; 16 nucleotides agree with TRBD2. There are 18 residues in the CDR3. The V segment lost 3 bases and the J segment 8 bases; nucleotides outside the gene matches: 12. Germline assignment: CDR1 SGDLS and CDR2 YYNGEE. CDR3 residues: CASSASGLAGGPRGTQYF. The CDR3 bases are TGTGCCAGCAGCGCGTCGGGACTAGCGGGAGGGCCCAGGGGTACGCAGTATTTT.

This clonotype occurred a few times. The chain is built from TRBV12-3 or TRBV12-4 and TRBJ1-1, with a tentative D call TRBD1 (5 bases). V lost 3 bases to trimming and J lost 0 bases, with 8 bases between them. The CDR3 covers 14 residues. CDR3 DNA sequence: TGTGCCAGCAGTTTCGCGACAGTGAACACTGAAGCTTTCTTT. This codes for CASSFATVNTEAFF.

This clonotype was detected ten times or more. The CDR3 loop is CASSIVQGKNTIYF. CDR3 sequence (DNA): TGTGCCAGTAGTATCGTACAAGGGAAAAACACCATATATTTT. This rearrangement joins TRBV19 to TRBJ1-3; no clear D gene. V was cut by 3 bases and J by 6 bases, with 12 bases left in between. This CDR3 comprises 14 residues. Germline CDR1 is LNHDA and CDR2 is SQIVND (reference sequence).